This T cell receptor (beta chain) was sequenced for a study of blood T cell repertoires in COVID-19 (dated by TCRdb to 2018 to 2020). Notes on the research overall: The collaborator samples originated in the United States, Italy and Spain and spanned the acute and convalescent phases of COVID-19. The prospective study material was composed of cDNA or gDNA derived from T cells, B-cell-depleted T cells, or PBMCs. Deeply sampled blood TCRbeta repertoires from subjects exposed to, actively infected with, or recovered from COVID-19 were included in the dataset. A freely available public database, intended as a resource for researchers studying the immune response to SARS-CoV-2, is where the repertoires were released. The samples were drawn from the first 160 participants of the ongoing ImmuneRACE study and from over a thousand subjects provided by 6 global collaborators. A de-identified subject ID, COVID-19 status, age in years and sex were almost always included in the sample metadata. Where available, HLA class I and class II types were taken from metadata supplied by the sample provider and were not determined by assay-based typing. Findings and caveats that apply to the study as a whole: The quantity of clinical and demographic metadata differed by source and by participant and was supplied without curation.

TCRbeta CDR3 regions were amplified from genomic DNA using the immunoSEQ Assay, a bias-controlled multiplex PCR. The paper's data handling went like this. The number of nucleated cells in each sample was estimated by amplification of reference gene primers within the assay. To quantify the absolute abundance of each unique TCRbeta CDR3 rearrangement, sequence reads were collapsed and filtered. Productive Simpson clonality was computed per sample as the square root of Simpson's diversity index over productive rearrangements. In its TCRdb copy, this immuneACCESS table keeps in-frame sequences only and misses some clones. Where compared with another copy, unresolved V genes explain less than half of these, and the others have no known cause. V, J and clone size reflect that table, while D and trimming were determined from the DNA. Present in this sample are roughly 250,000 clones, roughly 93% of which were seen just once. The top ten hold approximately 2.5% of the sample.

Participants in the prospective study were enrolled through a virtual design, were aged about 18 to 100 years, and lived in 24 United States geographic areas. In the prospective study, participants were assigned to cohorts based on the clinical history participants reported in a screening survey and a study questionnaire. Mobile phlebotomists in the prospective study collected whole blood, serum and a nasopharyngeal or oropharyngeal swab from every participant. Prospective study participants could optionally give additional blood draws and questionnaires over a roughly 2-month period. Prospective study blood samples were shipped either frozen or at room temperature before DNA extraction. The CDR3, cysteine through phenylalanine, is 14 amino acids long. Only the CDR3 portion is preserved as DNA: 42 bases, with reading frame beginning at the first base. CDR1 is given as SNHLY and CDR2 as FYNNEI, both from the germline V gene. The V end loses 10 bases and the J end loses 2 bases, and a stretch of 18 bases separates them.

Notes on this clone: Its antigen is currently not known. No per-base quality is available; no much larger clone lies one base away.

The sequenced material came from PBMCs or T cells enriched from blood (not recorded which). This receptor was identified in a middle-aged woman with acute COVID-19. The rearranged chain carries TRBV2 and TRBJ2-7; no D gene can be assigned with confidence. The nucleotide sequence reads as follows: TGTGCCACCTCCGTTCCGGGTCGACCCTACGAGCAGTACTTC. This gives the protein CATSVPGRPYEQYF.